The 26 T cell receptor beta chains below were found in one sample sequenced in a study of blood T cell repertoires in COVID-19. The assay was immunoSEQ multiplex PCR, and TCRdb's table has in-frame clones only and misses some. The sample carries tens of thousands of clones, approximately 81% recorded once. Sequenced: peripheral blood. These receptors all come from a woman between 65 and 79 years old in a cohort sampled during active COVID-19.

Relative to its sample, this clone is medium-sized. The CDR3 is CASSTGQVRNEQFF. DNA for the CDR3: TGTGCCAGCTCAACCGGACAGGTCAGGAACGAGCAGTTCTTC. V and J are TRBV18 and TRBJ2-1, with 7 bases identical to TRBD1. V lost 5 bases, J lost 10 bases, and 11 bases stayed unmatched. Germline-derived CDR1 and CDR2 are KGHSH and LQKENI. CDR3 length: 14 residues.

The chain recombines TRBV28 with TRBJ2-3, with TRBD1 as a possible D gene (5 bases). The V end was cut by 4 bases, the J end by 7 bases, with 21 bases between. CDR1 MDHEN and CDR2 SYDVKM come from the germline V gene. This CDR3 spans 16 amino acids. The CDR3 DNA follows: TGTGCCAGCAGTTCCTTTCGGTTAAGGGGTCAAAATACGCAGTATTTT. Its protein is CASSSFRLRGQNTQYF.

CDR3 DNA: TGTGCCAGCAGCGCCCCGGGCACAGATACGCAGTATTTT. Its protein product is CASSAPGTDTQYF. The rearrangement joins TRBV9 to TRBJ2-3, with unresolved D. V gave up 3 bases and J gave up 1 base, with 6 bases separating them. The germline V gene encodes CDR1 SGDLS and CDR2 YYNGEE. The CDR3 runs to 13 residues. Combining the CDR3 with reference TRBV9 and TRBJ2-3 gives the whole variable domain DSGVTQTPKHLITATGQRVTLRCSPRSGDLSVYWYQQSLDQGLQFLIQYYNGEERAKGNILERFSAQQFPDLHSELNLSSLELGDSALYFCASSAPGTDTQYFGPGTRLTVL.

This chain uses TRBV28 with TRBJ2-1, with 8 bases matching TRBD2. Germline-derived CDR1 and CDR2 are MDHEN and SYDVKM. CDR3 length equals 16 residues. Trimming at V came to 6 bases and at J to 4 bases, leaving 11 bases not matched to a gene. CDR3: CASSPPLAALYNEQFF. The CDR3 DNA reads as TGTGCCAGCAGCCCTCCACTAGCGGCGCTATACAATGAGCAGTTCTTC.

As concerns this clone: One end of the junction is discordant with germline, which a read error may explain. The chain employs TRBV5-8 and TRBJ1-5; 7 nucleotides line up with TRBD1. Germline-derived CDR1 and CDR2 are SGHTS and YDEGEE. The CDR3 covers 15 residues. This CDR3 is CASTLGTDSNQPQHF. Here the CDR3 DNA reads TGTGCCAGCACCTTGGGGACAGATAGCAATCAGCCCCAGCATTTT. The entire variable domain, with the rest obtained from reference TRBV5-8 and TRBJ1-5, is as follows: EAGVTQSPTHLIKTRGQQATLRCSPISGHTSVYWYQQALGLGLQFLLWYDEGEERNRGNFPPRFSGRQFPNYSSELNVNALELEDSALYLCASTLGTDSNQPQHFGDGTRLSIL.

This chain joins TRBV19 and TRBJ2-6; D remains ambiguous. Deletions cut 9 bases from V and 1 base from J, with 7 bases between. Germline values: CDR1 LNHDA, CDR2 SQIVND (reference sequence). This CDR3 contains 13 residues. DNA of the CDR3: TGTGCCAGCACCGGGTCTGGGGCCAACGTCCTGACTTTC. Protein product: CASTGSGANVLTF.

This chain connects TRBV5-4 to TRBJ2-5, with D possibly TRBD2 on 6 matching bases. Trimming removed 2 bases from V and 5 bases from J, with 16 bases in between. The CDR3 runs to 15 residues. Germline V lookup: CDR1 SGHNT, CDR2 YYREEE (reference sequence). The CDR3 DNA follows: TGTGCCAGCAGCTTATCGGGGGTAGCCGGTGAGACCCAGTACTTC. Its translation is CASSLSGVAGETQYF.

The CDR3 here is CASSPGTGYGSGNTIYF. The CDR3, as DNA: TGTGCCAGCAGTCCGGGGACAGGTTACGGCTCTGGAAACACCATATATTTT. The J gene is TRBJ1-3, the V gene TRBV27, with 8 bases aligning to TRBD1. Trimming at V came to 5 bases and at J to 0 bases, leaving 9 bases not matched to a gene. Germline V CDR1 and CDR2: MNHEY, SMNVEV (reference sequence). This CDR3 region has 17 residues.

In this sample, this clone turned up once. J is TRBJ2-7 and V is TRBV24-1; D possibly corresponds to TRBD2 (6 bases). CDR3 length: 14 residues. Trimming took off 9 bases at V and 0 bases at J, with 14 bases between the two ends. Looked up from germline, CDR1 is KGHDR and CDR2 is SFDVKD. This CDR3 is CATAPGGISYEQYF. The CDR3 DNA is TGTGCCACCGCGCCGGGCGGGATCTCCTACGAGCAGTACTTC.

A remark on this clone: The junction does not match germline at one end; this may be a read error. This chain links TRBV6-2 or TRBV6-3 with TRBJ1-6; 12 bases are shared with TRBD1. From germline, CDR1 is MNHEY and CDR2 SVGEGT. The CDR3 loop spans 17 amino acids. The CDR3 loop is CASRYSGTGGENSPLHF. Written as DNA, the CDR3 is TGTGCCAGCAGATACTCCGGGACAGGGGGCGAGAATTCACCCCTCCACTTT.

The chain has TRBV14 and TRBJ1-2; D perhaps matches TRBD1 (5 bases). Germline CDR1 SGHDN, CDR2 FVKESK. This CDR3 is built from 12 residues. V gave up 4 bases and J gave up 8 bases, with 11 bases separating them. The CDR3 spells CASSLQGGGYTF. CDR3 nucleotide sequence: TGTGCCAGCAGCCTCCAGGGAGGCGGCTACACCTTC.

This sequence joins TRBV10-3 and TRBJ2-3; D may be TRBD2 (6 bases). This CDR3 is built from 17 residues. V lost 4 bases, J lost 0 bases, and 17 bases lay in between. Germline lookup yields CDR1 ENHRY and CDR2 SYGVKD. The CDR3 nucleotides read TGTGCCATCAGTGTCGAAGGGCGGGGAGTAAGCACAGATACGCAGTATTTT. Encoded protein: CAISVEGRGVSTDTQYF.

This clone has more than one count but fewer than ten. The chain employs TRBV5-4 and TRBJ2-1, with D perhaps matching TRBD1 (6 bases). Germline lookup yields CDR1 SGHNT and CDR2 YYREEE (reference sequence). V shed 3 bases and J shed 7 bases, with 20 bases lying between them. The CDR3 covers 16 residues. The CDR3 spells CASSYTGLVRGNEQFF. The CDR3, as DNA: TGTGCCAGCAGCTACACAGGGTTGGTTCGAGGGAATGAGCAGTTCTTC. The variable domain in full, with the rest retrieved from reference TRBV5-4 and TRBJ2-1, is ETGVTQSPTHLIKTRGQQVTLRCSSQSGHNTVSWYQQALGQGPQFIFQYYREEENGRGNFPPRFSGLQFPNYSSELNVNALELDDSALYLCASSYTGLVRGNEQFFGPGTRLTVL.

This sequence joins TRBV30 and TRBJ1-2; D unresolved. This CDR3 has 11 amino acids. The germline CDR1 and CDR2 sequences are GTSNPN and SVGIG (reference sequence). V lost 0 bases and J 8 bases, leaving 7 bases between the germline ends. CDR3 amino acids: CAWSVFSGYTF. CDR3 bases: TGTGCCTGGAGTGTGTTTTCGGGCTACACCTTC.

This clone was counted once. This chain links TRBV21-1 with TRBJ1-1; the table's D call TRBD1 went unverified against the DNA. TRBV21-1 is a documented pseudogene. The CDR3 loop spans 13 amino acids. The CDR3 nucleotides are TGTGCCAGCAGCAGACTACAGGGGCCTGAAGCTTTCTTT. Encoded protein: CASSRLQGPEAFF.

This chain connects TRBV21-1 to TRBJ2-7; the D call TRBD2 from the table was never checked on the DNA. TRBV21-1 represents a pseudogene. This CDR3 has 16 amino acids. The CDR3 region has the DNA TGTGCCAGCAGCAAAGCGGCGGCTGAGGGCGTGGACGAGCAGTACTTC. Its translation is CASSKAAAEGVDEQYF.

This chain uses TRBV19 with TRBJ1-1; 9 bases agree with TRBD1. Unmatched junction bases numbered 8, after V lost 5 bases and J lost 1 base. The germline V gene encodes CDR1 LNHDA and CDR2 SQIVND (reference sequence). The CDR3 contains 16 residues. DNA of the CDR3: TGTGCCAGTAGTCGACTAGCGGGACAGGGGAACACTGAAGCTTTCTTT. It translates to CASSRLAGQGNTEAFF. The full variable domain, in which reference TRBV19 and TRBJ1-1 provide the parts outside the CDR3, is DGGITQSPKYLFRKEGQNVTLSCEQNLNHDAMYWYRQDPGQGLRLIYYSQIVNDFQKGDIAEGYSVSREKKESFPLTVTSAQKNPTAFYLCASSRLAGQGNTEAFFGQGTRLTVV.

The chain is built from TRBV2 and TRBJ2-7; 10 bases agree with TRBD2. V gave up 7 bases and J gave up 2 bases; unmatched junction bases: 5. CDR1 and CDR2 from the germline V gene are SNHLY and FYNNEI. CDR3 length: 14 amino acids. The CDR3 coding sequence is TGTGCCAGCATCTTAGCGGGAGGCCCCTACGAGCAGTACTTC. Protein product: CASILAGGPYEQYF.

V usage is TRBV11-2 and J usage is TRBJ2-4; weak D call: TRBD1 (6 bases). V gave up 4 bases and J gave up 9 bases, with 16 bases separating them. The CDR3 loop spans 14 amino acids. Germline V gene data show CDR1 as SGHAT and CDR2 as FQNNGV. The CDR3 is CASSYDVQGSIQYF. In DNA, the CDR3 is TGTGCCAGCAGCTATGACGTCCAGGGGAGCATTCAGTACTTC.

V and J are TRBV2 and TRBJ2-1, with a tentative D call TRBD1 (7 bases). This CDR3 is 15 amino acids long. Germline V gene lookup returns CDR1 SNHLY and CDR2 FYNNEI. V lost 4 bases and J 7 bases, leaving 17 bases between the germline ends. The CDR3 bases are TGTGCCAGCAGTGCAGGGGGGAGCTCTTCGAATGAGCAGTTCTTC. Its protein product is CASSAGGSSSNEQFF.

The CDR3 sequence is CASSEPRWREDTQYF. CDR3 in DNA: TGTGCCAGCAGTGAACCCCGGTGGCGGGAGGATACGCAGTATTTT. The chain joins TRBV6-1 to TRBJ2-3; 7 bases match TRBD2. This CDR3 region has 15 residues. Losses at the gene ends were 2 bases for V and 6 bases for J; bases not matched to a gene: 8. Germline V CDR1 and CDR2: MNHNS, SASEGT.

J is TRBJ1-2 and V is TRBV7-8; 9 bases map to TRBD1. V lost 1 base, J lost 4 bases, and 10 bases stayed unmatched. Germline CDR1 and CDR2: SGHVS and FQNEAQ. The CDR3 is made up of 17 amino acids. CDR3 sequence reads: CASSLGGGQGAIYGYTF. CDR3 coding DNA: TGTGCCAGCAGCTTAGGGGGGGGACAGGGAGCGATCTATGGCTACACCTTC.

This clone was counted a few times. The chain couples TRBV28 to TRBJ1-5; tentatively, D is TRBD1 (6 bases). Germline CDR1 and CDR2: MDHEN and SYDVKM. V was shortened by 6 bases and J by 0 bases, with 12 bases between the two germline ends. The CDR3 consists of 15 residues. Here the CDR3 reads CASRDRKDSNQPQHF. The CDR3 bases are TGTGCCAGCAGGGACAGAAAAGATAGCAATCAGCCCCAGCATTTT. Full variable domain (rest looked up from reference TRBV28 and TRBJ1-5): DVKVTQSSRYLVKRTGEKVFLECVQDMDHENMFWYRQDPGLGLRLIYFSYDVKMKEKGDIPEGYSVSREKKERFSLILESASTNQTSMYLCASRDRKDSNQPQHFGDGTRLSIL.

The chain uses TRBV24-1 and TRBJ1-4; 7 bases align to TRBD1. J gave up 8 bases and V 3 bases, and 8 bases lay outside the gene matches. The V gene's germline CDR1 is KGHDR and CDR2 SFDVKD. CDR3 size: 15 residues. As DNA, the CDR3 is TGTGCCACCAGTGATCCGACAGGGAATAACGAAAAACTGTTTTTT. It translates to CATSDPTGNNEKLFF.

The chain has TRBV7-2 and TRBJ1-5; D is ambiguous. The CDR3 runs 13 residues. Trimming stripped 3 bases from V and 7 bases from J, with 10 bases between. Germline V gives CDR1 SGHTA, CDR2 FQGNSA. CDR3 residues: CASSFGSGQPQHF. Here the CDR3 DNA reads TGTGCCAGCAGCTTTGGGTCGGGGCAGCCCCAGCATTTT.

J is TRBJ2-3 and V is TRBV30; D is unclear. The germline V gene encodes CDR1 GTSNPN and CDR2 SVGIG (reference sequence). Trimming stripped 2 bases from V and 5 bases from J, with 5 bases between. The CDR3 runs 11 residues. The CDR3 region has the DNA TGTGCCTGGAGTACGGGAGATACGCAGTATTTT. It translates to CAWSTGDTQYF. Filled out from reference TRBV30 and TRBJ2-3, the complete variable domain reads SQTIHQWPATLVQPVGSPLSLECTVEGTSNPNLYWYRQAAGRGLQLLFYSVGIGQISSEVPQNLSASRPQDRQFILSSKKLLLSDSGFYLCAWSTGDTQYFGPGTRLTVL.